This entry describes one T cell receptor beta chain. Its target is not known. The PCR employed 60 Vbeta primers together with 13 Jbeta primers. TCRdb keeps only in-frame clones here, not all; method: immunoSEQ multiplex PCR. The listing records almost 35,000 clones. These data are taken from a study of cytomegalovirus exposure and HLA in healthy donors. Notes on the study in general: Follow-up analysis seemed to connect common viral pathogens with several of the most significant clusters identified.

Material for sequencing was PBMCs. The clonotype comes from a middle-aged woman in good health and CMV-seropositive.

In DNA, the CDR3 is TGCGCCAGCAGCCAAGGTGGGGGAGGCCAAGAGACCCAGTACTTC. Translating it yields CASSQGGGGQETQYF. The chain is built from TRBV4-1 and TRBJ2-5; possibly TRBD2 for D (6 bases). This CDR3 is built from 15 residues. V was clipped by 1 base and J by 1 base, with 10 bases between them. CDR1 and CDR2 (germline): MGHRA, YSYEKL.